What follows is one T cell receptor (beta chain) and its context. Its antigen is currently unknown. The sample has other DNA sequences that encode this CDR3 too. The sample is drawn from a study of T cell responses to AZD1222 COVID-19 vaccine. Points from the study as a whole: Two AZD1222 doses significantly raised spike-specific TCR breadth and depth over controls.

TCRdb keeps only in-frame clones here, not all; method: immunoSEQ multiplex PCR. The sample yields about 120,000 clones, roughly 87% seen once. Germline values: CDR1 SGHRS, CDR2 YFSETQ. V was clipped by 4 bases and J by 3 bases; unmatched bases: 3. This CDR3 comprises 13 residues. The specimen was peripheral blood, collected on day 0 of AZD1222 vaccination. V is TRBV5-1 and J is TRBJ1-2; 7 bases match TRBD1. This clonotype was obtained from an adult in good health. CDR3 sequence (DNA): TGCGCCAGCAGCCTTGGACAGGACTATGGCTACACCTTC. Its translation: CASSLGQDYGYTF.